This TCR beta chain was documented in a study of blood T cell repertoires in COVID-19. About the research overall: COVID-19 samples, acute and convalescent, were from the United States, Italy and Spain.

Trimming at V came to 4 bases and at J to 4 bases, leaving 10 bases not matched to a gene. The germline V gene encodes CDR1 SGHRS and CDR2 YFSETQ. CDR3 length: 17 amino acids. The assay was immunoSEQ multiplex PCR, and TCRdb's table has in-frame clones only and misses some. There are around 130,000 clones in the sample; about 89% occur only once, and over 3.5% lies in the top ten. The chain is built from TRBV5-1 and TRBJ2-7; TRBD2 matches 14 bases. The sample taken for sequencing was peripheral blood. This TCR was recovered from a woman aged 55-69 years with acute or convalescent COVID-19. DNA for the CDR3: TGCGCCAGCAGCCAAGCCGCCGGGACTAGCGGGAGTTACGAGCAGTACTTC. It encodes CASSQAAGTSGSYEQYF.